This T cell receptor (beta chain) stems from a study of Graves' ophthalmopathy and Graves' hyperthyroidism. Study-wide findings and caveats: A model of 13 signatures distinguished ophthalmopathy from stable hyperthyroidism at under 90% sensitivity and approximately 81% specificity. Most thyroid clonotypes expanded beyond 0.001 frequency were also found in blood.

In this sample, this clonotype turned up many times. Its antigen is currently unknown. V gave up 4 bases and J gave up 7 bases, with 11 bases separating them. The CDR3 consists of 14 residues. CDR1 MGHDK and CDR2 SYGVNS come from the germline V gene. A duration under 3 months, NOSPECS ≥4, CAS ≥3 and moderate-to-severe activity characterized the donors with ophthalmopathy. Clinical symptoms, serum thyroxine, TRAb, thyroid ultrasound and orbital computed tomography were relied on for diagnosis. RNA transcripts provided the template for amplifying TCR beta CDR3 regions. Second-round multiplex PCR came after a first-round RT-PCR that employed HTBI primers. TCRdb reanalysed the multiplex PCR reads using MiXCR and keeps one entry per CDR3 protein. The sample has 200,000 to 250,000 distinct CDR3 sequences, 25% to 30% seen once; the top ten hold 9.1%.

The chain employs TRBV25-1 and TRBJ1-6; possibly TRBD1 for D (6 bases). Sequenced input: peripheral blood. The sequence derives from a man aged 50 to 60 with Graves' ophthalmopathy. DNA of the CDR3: TGTGCCAGCAGTGGGTGGGACACCAATTCACCCCTCCACTTT. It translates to CASSGWDTNSPLHF.